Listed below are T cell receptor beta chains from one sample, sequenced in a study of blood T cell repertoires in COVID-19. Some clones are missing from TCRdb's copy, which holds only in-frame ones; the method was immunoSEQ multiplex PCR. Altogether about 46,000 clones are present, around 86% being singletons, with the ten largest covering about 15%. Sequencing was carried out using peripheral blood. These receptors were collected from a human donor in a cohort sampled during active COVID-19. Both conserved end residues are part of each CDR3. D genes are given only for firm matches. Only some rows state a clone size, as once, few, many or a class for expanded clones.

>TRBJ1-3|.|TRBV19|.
CASSPIQGRSGNTIYF
TGTGCCAGTAGCCCTATACAGGGAAGATCTGGAAACACCATATATTTT
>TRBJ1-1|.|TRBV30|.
CAWSYRGANTEAFF
TGTGCCTGGAGCTACCGGGGGGCAAACACTGAAGCTTTCTTT
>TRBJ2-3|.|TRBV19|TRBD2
CASSRSGGSTDTQYF
TGTGCCAGTAGTCGGAGCGGGGGGAGCACAGATACGCAGTATTTT
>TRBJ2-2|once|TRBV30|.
CAWSGGIGELFF
TGTGCCTGGTCTGGCGGTATCGGGGAGCTGTTTTTT
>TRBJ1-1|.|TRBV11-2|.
CASSRLANTEAFF
TGTGCCAGCAGCCGACTCGCGAACACTGAAGCTTTCTTT
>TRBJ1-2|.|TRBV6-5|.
CASGGFLNYGYTF
TGTGCCAGCGGGGGCTTCCTTAACTATGGCTACACCTTC
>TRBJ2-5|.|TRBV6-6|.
CASSGGMETQYF
TGTGCCAGCAGCGGCGGGATGGAGACCCAGTACTTC
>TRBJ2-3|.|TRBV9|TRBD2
CASSAGASGGSTDTQYF
TGTGCCAGCAGCGCCGGGGCTAGCGGGGGGAGCACAGATACGCAGTATTTT
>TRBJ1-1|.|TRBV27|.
CASKDRARTEAFF
TGTGCCAGCAAGGATCGAGCGCGCACTGAAGCTTTCTTT
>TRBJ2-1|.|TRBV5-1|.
CASSLLGQGIEQFF
TGCGCCAGCAGCTTGTTGGGGCAGGGGATCGAGCAGTTCTTC
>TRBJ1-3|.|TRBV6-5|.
CASSSPGRTIYF
TGTGCCAGCAGTTCCCCGGGTCGCACCATATATTTT
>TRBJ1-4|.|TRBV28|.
CASRKGGSVEKLFF
TGTGCCAGCAGGAAAGGAGGGTCCGTAGAAAAACTGTTTTTT
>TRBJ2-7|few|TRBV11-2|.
CASRGGSYEQYF
TGTGCCAGCAGGGGGGGATCCTACGAGCAGTACTTC
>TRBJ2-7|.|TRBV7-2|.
CASSPGGYEQYF
TGTGCCAGCAGCCCAGGGGGGTACGAGCAGTACTTC
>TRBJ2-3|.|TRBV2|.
CASSESQATDTQYF
TGTGCCAGCAGTGAATCCCAAGCGACAGATACGCAGTATTTT
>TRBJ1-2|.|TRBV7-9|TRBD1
CASSFDTGANYGYTF
TGTGCCAGCAGCTTTGACACAGGGGCTAACTATGGCTACACCTTC
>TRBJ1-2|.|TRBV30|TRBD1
CAWTTGSSVYGYTF
TGTGCCTGGACGACAGGGAGTAGTGTCTATGGCTACACCTTC
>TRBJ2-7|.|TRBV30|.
CAWTTSYEQYF
TGTGCCTGGACTACTTCCTACGAGCAGTACTTC
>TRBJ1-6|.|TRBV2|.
CASAGAEGEYSPLHF
TGTGCCAGCGCTGGGGCGGAAGGGGAATATTCACCCCTCCACTTT
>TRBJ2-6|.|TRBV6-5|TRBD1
CASSYRTGAGANVLTF
TGTGCCAGCAGTTACCGCACAGGGGCTGGGGCCAACGTCCTGACTTTC
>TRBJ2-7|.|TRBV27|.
CASSLSRGSEQYF
TGTGCCAGCAGTTTATCGAGAGGGAGCGAGCAGTACTTC
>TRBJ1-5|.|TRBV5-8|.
CASSPEAREAGLYQPQHF
TGTGCCAGCAGCCCCGAAGCTCGGGAGGCCGGGCTGTATCAGCCCCAGCATTTT
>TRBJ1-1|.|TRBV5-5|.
CASSVDTNTEAFF
TGTGCCAGCAGCGTGGACACGAACACTGAAGCTTTCTTT
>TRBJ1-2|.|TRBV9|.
CASSTKGGGGYGYTF
TGTGCCAGCAGCACTAAGGGCGGGGGCGGCTATGGCTACACCTTC
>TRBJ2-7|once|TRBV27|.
CASSQNLQGYEQYF
TGTGCCAGCAGTCAAAACCTACAGGGCTACGAGCAGTACTTC
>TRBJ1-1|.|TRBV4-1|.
CASSEGGGSGTLNTEAFF
TGCGCCAGCAGCGAAGGAGGGGGATCCGGGACCCTGAACACTGAAGCTTTCTTT
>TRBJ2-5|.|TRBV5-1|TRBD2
CASSPGGGGQETQYF
TGCGCCAGCAGCCCCGGAGGCGGGGGCCAAGAGACCCAGTACTTC
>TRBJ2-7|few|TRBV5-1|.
CASSLTQGAYEQYF
TGCGCCAGCAGCTTGACACAGGGTGCCTACGAGCAGTACTTC